What follows are 5 T cell receptor beta chains derived from one specimen sequenced in a study of blood T cells in healthy people across ages. The second PCR ran about 6 to 12 cycles with a sample-barcoded 5' primer and J-beta primers. Each CDR3 protein gets one entry after TCRdb re-called the 5' RACE reads with MiXCR. The sample lists around 1,800,000 distinct CDR3 sequences, roughly two fifths occurring once. Sample: blood. These receptors were collected from a human donor in good health.

The chain combines TRBV20-1 with TRBJ2-7, with D possibly TRBD2 on 6 matching bases. Trimming removed 0 bases from V and 0 bases from J, with 15 bases in between. CDR3 size: 16 residues. Per the germline V gene, CDR1 is DFQATT and CDR2 is SNEGSKA (reference sequence). The CDR3 reads CSARDLGGRTSYEQYF. DNA of the CDR3: TGCAGTGCTAGAGATCTGGGGGGTAGGACCTCCTACGAGCAGTACTTC.

The chain combines TRBV10-3 with TRBJ1-1; D is possibly TRBD1 (6 bases). The V gene's germline CDR1 is ENHRY and CDR2 SYGVKD. The CDR3 has 16 residues. Trimming shortened V by 8 bases and J by 0 bases, and 19 bases separated the two germline ends. This CDR3 is CAIGDNRNIMNTEAFF. The CDR3 DNA reads TGTGCCATCGGGGACAACAGGAATATAATGAACACTGAAGCTTTCTTT.

This clonotype was observed at least ten times. The chain is built from TRBV7-2 and TRBJ2-4; no clear D gene. The CDR3 has 11 residues. CDR1 and CDR2 from the germline V gene are SGHTA and FQGNSA. V lost 5 bases, J lost 6 bases, and 5 bases lay in between. The CDR3 nucleotides read TGTGCCAGCAGCACGACAAACATTCAGTACTTC. Translating it yields CASSTTNIQYF.

This clonotype showed up just a few times. The rearrangement joins TRBV7-2 to TRBJ2-5; 8 bases are shared with TRBD2. With V trimmed by 7 bases and J by 4 bases, 5 bases remained unmatched. The CDR3 extends over 13 amino acids. The germline gives CDR1 SGHTA, CDR2 FQGNSA. The CDR3 region has the DNA TGTGCCAGCACCCCCGGACTAGCAGAGACCCAGTACTTC. It specifies CASTPGLAETQYF.

The V call is TRBV10-3, the J call TRBJ2-3; tentative D call: TRBD2 (6 bases). CDR1 is ENHRY, CDR2 SYGVKD, per germline. V lost 11 bases to trimming and J lost 0 bases, with 15 bases between them. The CDR3 has 14 amino acids. The DNA for the CDR3 is TGTGCCTCTCGGCGGGACGGGAGCACAGATACGCAGTATTTT. This sequence encodes CASRRDGSTDTQYF.